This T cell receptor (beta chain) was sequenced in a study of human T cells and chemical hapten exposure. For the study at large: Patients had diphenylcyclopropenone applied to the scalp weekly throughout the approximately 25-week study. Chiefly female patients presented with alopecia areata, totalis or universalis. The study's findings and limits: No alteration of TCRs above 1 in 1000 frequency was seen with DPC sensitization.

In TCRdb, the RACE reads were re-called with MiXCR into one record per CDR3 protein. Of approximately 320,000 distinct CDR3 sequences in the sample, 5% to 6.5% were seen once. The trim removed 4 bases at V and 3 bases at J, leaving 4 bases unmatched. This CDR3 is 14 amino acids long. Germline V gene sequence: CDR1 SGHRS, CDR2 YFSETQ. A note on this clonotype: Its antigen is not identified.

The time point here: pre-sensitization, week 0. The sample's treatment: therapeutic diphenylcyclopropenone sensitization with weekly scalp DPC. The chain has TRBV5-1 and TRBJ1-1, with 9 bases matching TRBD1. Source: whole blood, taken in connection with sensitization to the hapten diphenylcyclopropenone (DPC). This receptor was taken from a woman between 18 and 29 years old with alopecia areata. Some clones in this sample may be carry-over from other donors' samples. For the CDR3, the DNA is TGCGCCAGCAGCCGCGGACAGGGGTACACTGAAGCTTTCTTT. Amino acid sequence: CASSRGQGYTEAFF.